This T cell receptor beta chain stems from a study of T cell changes during pregnancy in multiple sclerosis. The data were produced by immunoSEQ multiplex PCR, yet TCRdb's version contains in-frame clones alone and is incomplete. The repertoire has 30,000 to 35,000 clones, 85% to 90% of them found once; the top ten carry almost 8%. In its sample, this clone was seen once. The starting material was CD8+ T cells from peripheral blood mononuclear cells, obtained before pregnancy. This TCR came from a female donor with multiple sclerosis, enrolled in a pregnancy study.

CDR3 sequence: CASSVVPHSYEQYF. The CDR3 coding sequence is TGTGCCAGCAGCGTAGTCCCACATTCCTACGAGCAGTACTTC. The chain combines TRBV9 with TRBJ2-7; D not certain. This CDR3 is 14 amino acids long. The germline V gene has CDR1 SGDLS and CDR2 YYNGEE. V lost 0 bases to trimming and J lost 1 base, with 8 bases between them.